This passage covers 26 T cell receptor beta chains from one sample sequenced in a study of blood T cell repertoires in COVID-19. Profiled with immunoSEQ multiplex PCR; TCRdb holds only in-frame clones, not every one. Of about 150,000 clones listed, approximately 86% are singletons. Material: peripheral blood. The receptors here all came from a man aged 55-75 years with COVID-19, enrolled during active disease.

The chain carries TRBV23-1 and TRBJ1-3, with unresolved D. TRBV23-1 is given ORF status, its function remaining uncertain. V lost 2 bases to trimming and J lost 0 bases, with 8 bases between them. This CDR3 region has 15 residues. The CDR3 sequence is CASSQGGRSGNTIYF. The CDR3 DNA reads as TGCGCCAGCAGTCAAGGAGGGCGCTCTGGAAACACCATATATTTT.

CDR3 region: CASTQQRTAISPLHF. CDR3 DNA sequence: TGTGCCAGCACCCAGCAACGGACAGCGATTTCACCCCTCCACTTT. This sequence joins TRBV28 and TRBJ1-6; a weak D match, TRBD1 (6 bases). Germline lookup yields CDR1 MDHEN and CDR2 SYDVKM. The CDR3 has 15 residues. Trimming pared 7 bases from V and 9 bases from J, leaving 19 bases between.

The rearrangement uses TRBV19 and TRBJ1-5; 8 bases align to TRBD1. The CDR3 totals 14 residues. Germline assignment: CDR1 LNHDA and CDR2 SQIVND (reference sequence). V lost 6 bases to trimming and J lost 7 bases; unmatched junction nucleotides: 8. The CDR3 region is CASRRLTGVQPQHF. CDR3 in DNA: TGTGCCAGTAGACGACTGACAGGGGTCCAGCCCCAGCATTTT.

The rearrangement joins TRBV4-2 to TRBJ2-1; TRBD1 is a possible D gene (5 bases). Trimming removed 0 bases from V and 5 bases from J, with 11 bases in between. Germline CDR1 reads LGHNA; CDR2 reads YNFKEQ. CDR3 length: 15 amino acids. CDR3 amino acids: CASSQDWAGNNEQFF. The CDR3, as DNA: TGTGCCAGCAGCCAAGATTGGGCAGGGAACAATGAGCAGTTCTTC.

The V and J genes are TRBV19 and TRBJ2-7; TRBD1 matches at 9 bases. The CDR3 length is 15 residues. The ends lost 3 bases at V and 0 bases at J; junction bases unmatched: 3. Germline loops: CDR1 LNHDA, CDR2 SQIVND (reference sequence). CDR3 bases: TGTGCCAGTAGTATCGGGACAGGGAGCTCCTACGAGCAGTACTTC. Translation gives CASSIGTGSSYEQYF.

The chain carries TRBV6-5 and TRBJ1-1; D not certain. Germline CDR1 is MNHEY and CDR2 is SVGAGI. Trimming pared 7 bases from V and 0 bases from J, leaving 9 bases between. The CDR3 is 13 amino acids. As DNA, the CDR3 is TGTGCCAGCACAACCAGTATGAACACTGAAGCTTTCTTT. It yields the protein CASTTSMNTEAFF.

The chain couples TRBV5-4 to TRBJ1-2; D perhaps matches TRBD1 (6 bases). With 3 bases removed from V and 1 base from J, the gap between germline ends came to 16 bases. The CDR3 is 16 amino acids. Germline values: CDR1 SGHNT, CDR2 YYREEE (reference sequence). As DNA, the CDR3 is TGTGCCAGCAGCTCGGGGGGGGCAGGCCTTAACTATGGCTACACCTTC. Residues: CASSSGGAGLNYGYTF.

There are a few counts of this clone. V usage is TRBV9 and J usage is TRBJ2-5; D may be TRBD1 (6 bases). Germline V CDR1 and CDR2: SGDLS, YYNGEE. V lost 3 bases to trimming and J lost 5 bases, with 20 bases between them. The CDR3 consists of 16 residues. CDR3 amino acids: CASSAAGTHYRETQYF. CDR3 DNA sequence: TGTGCCAGCAGCGCGGCCGGGACACACTACCGGGAGACCCAGTACTTC.

The chain is built from TRBV24-1 and TRBJ2-3; 9 bases map to TRBD1. CDR3 length: 17 amino acids. Looked up from germline, CDR1 is KGHDR and CDR2 is SFDVKD. Germline trimming cut 4 bases from V and 1 base from J; bases unmatched to any gene: 8. The CDR3 DNA is TGTGCCACCAGTGACCCCGGGACAGGGTCAGGCACAGATACGCAGTATTTT. Translation: CATSDPGTGSGTDTQYF.

The V gene is TRBV9, the J gene TRBJ2-2; TRBD2 matches at 9 bases. This CDR3 comprises 15 residues. Per germline, CDR1 SGDLS and CDR2 YYNGEE. Trimming took 2 bases from V and 4 from J; bases not matched to a gene: 3. The CDR3, as DNA: TGTGCCAGCAGCGTGCTTAGCGGGAGCACCGGGGAGCTGTTTTTT. Its translation: CASSVLSGSTGELFF.

This sequence joins TRBV12-3 or TRBV12-4 and TRBJ1-1, with 10 bases fitting TRBD1. With V trimmed by 6 bases and J by 11 bases, 9 bases remained unmatched. This CDR3 is built from 13 residues. CDR3 in amino acids: CASRRTGGQNAFF. CDR3 in DNA: TGTGCCAGCAGAAGGACAGGGGGACAGAATGCTTTCTTT.

The gene calls are TRBV18 and TRBJ2-4, with 7 bases aligning to TRBD2. CDR1 is KGHSH and CDR2 is LQKENI in the germline V gene. Losses at the gene ends were 0 bases for V and 0 bases for J; bases not matched to a gene: 5. CDR3 length: 17 amino acids. The CDR3 region has the DNA TGTGCCAGCTCACCACCACTTATAGCGGGAGCCAAAAACATTCAGTACTTC. Amino acid sequence: CASSPPLIAGAKNIQYF.

The chain carries TRBV6-5 and TRBJ1-1; possible D gene TRBD1, 6 bases. V lost 4 bases to trimming and J lost 11 bases, with 23 bases between them. Germline V gives CDR1 MNHEY, CDR2 SVGAGI. This CDR3 spans 15 amino acids. CDR3 loop: CASSSPPGLGQGAFF. As DNA, the CDR3 is TGTGCCAGCAGTTCGCCACCCGGATTAGGCCAGGGGGCTTTCTTT.

This chain uses TRBV7-8 with TRBJ2-4, with TRBD1 matching over 7 bases. The CDR3 loop spans 14 amino acids. V shed 3 bases and J 7 bases; nucleotides not matched to a gene: 6. Germline values: CDR1 SGHVS, CDR2 FQNEAQ. DNA for the CDR3: TGTGCCAGCAGCTTGCGACAGGGCAGTAACATTCAGTACTTC. Translation: CASSLRQGSNIQYF.

V and J are TRBV24-1 and TRBJ2-5; D might be TRBD2 (5 bases). Germline CDR1 and CDR2: KGHDR and SFDVKD. CDR3 length: 14 amino acids. V lost 4 bases to trimming and J lost 5 bases, with 13 bases between them. The CDR3 loop reads CATSEPGRGETQYF. The DNA for the CDR3 is TGTGCCACCAGTGAACCGGGGAGAGGGGAGACCCAGTACTTC.

This chain connects TRBV5-5 to TRBJ2-7, with TRBD1 matching over 7 bases. V was clipped by 4 bases and J by 2 bases; unmatched bases: 3. The V gene's germline CDR1 is SGHKS and CDR2 YYEKEE (reference sequence). The CDR3 loop spans 13 amino acids. The CDR3 sequence is CASSLQGPYEQYF. In nucleotides, the CDR3 is TGTGCCAGCAGCCTACAGGGGCCCTACGAGCAGTACTTC.

This clone was recorded once. The CDR3 here is CASSHLDSPGYGYTF. CDR3 coding DNA: TGTGCCAGCAGCCATCTTGACTCTCCGGGCTATGGCTACACCTTC. The V and J genes are TRBV3-1 (or the pseudogene TRBV3-2) and TRBJ1-2; no clear D. CDR3 length: 15 residues. Germline V lookup: CDR1 LGHDT, CDR2 YNNKEL (reference sequence). V lost 3 bases to trimming and J lost 4 bases, with 15 bases between them.

V and J are TRBV9 and TRBJ2-1; perhaps TRBD2 as D (5 bases). With 3 bases removed from V and 0 bases from J, the gap between germline ends came to 13 bases. Germline lookup yields CDR1 SGDLS and CDR2 YYNGEE. This CDR3 region has 16 residues. CDR3 nucleotides: TGTGCCAGCAGCGACTTAGCGAAACGCTCCTACAATGAGCAGTTCTTC. This sequence encodes CASSDLAKRSYNEQFF.

The J gene is TRBJ1-1, the V gene TRBV6-5, with 8 bases identical to TRBD1. Germline V gene data show CDR1 as MNHEY and CDR2 as SVGAGI. With V trimmed by 6 bases and J by 4 bases, 1 base remained unmatched. The CDR3 sequence is 12 residues long. The CDR3 DNA follows: TGTGCCAGCAGAACAGGGGGCACTGAAGCTTTCTTT. Translation: CASRTGGTEAFF.

The V gene is TRBV3-1 (or the pseudogene TRBV3-2), the J gene TRBJ2-2; the match to TRBD1 covers 8 bases. After removal of 5 bases from V and 6 bases from J, the junction contained 8 bases not matched to a gene. CDR1 is LGHDT, CDR2 YNNKEL, per germline (reference sequence). This CDR3 is built from 15 residues. For the CDR3, the DNA is TGTGCCAGCAGCGCCCGGGACAGGTTACCCGGGGAGCTGTTTTTT. Its protein is CASSARDRLPGELFF.

This chain links TRBV11-2 with TRBJ2-7, with 8 bases aligning to TRBD1. The CDR3 covers 15 residues. Trimming removed 4 bases from V and 5 bases from J; junction bases left unmatched: 10. Per the germline V gene, CDR1 is SGHAT and CDR2 is FQNNGV. The CDR3 region is CASSSLRRTGNEQYF. CDR3 DNA: TGTGCCAGCAGCTCCCTTAGGAGGACAGGGAACGAGCAGTACTTC.

The chain carries TRBV15 and TRBJ2-7, with D possibly being TRBD1 (6 bases). In germline, CDR1 is LNHNV, CDR2 YYDKDF (reference sequence). The CDR3 spans 14 residues. V was shortened by 5 bases and J by 0 bases, with 11 bases between the two germline ends. The CDR3 coding sequence is TGTGCCACCAGCTCGACAGGTGCCTCCTACGAGCAGTACTTC. It yields the protein CATSSTGASYEQYF.

J is TRBJ1-2 and V is TRBV2; TRBD1 matches at 12 bases. CDR3 size: 16 residues. Germline V gives CDR1 SNHLY, CDR2 FYNNEI. Unmatched junction bases numbered 9, after V lost 6 bases and J lost 4 bases. The CDR3 here is CASSQGTGGSVYGYTF. Written as DNA, the CDR3 is TGTGCCAGCAGCCAGGGGACAGGGGGCTCTGTCTATGGCTACACCTTC.

This clone was found once. CDR3 in amino acids: CASKTSGGGYNEQFF. For the CDR3, the DNA is TGTGCCAGCAAGACTAGCGGGGGGGGCTACAATGAGCAGTTCTTC. J is TRBJ2-1 and V is TRBV6-5; the match to TRBD2 covers 14 bases. Germline V gives CDR1 MNHEY, CDR2 SVGAGI. The CDR3 length is 15 residues. The trim removed 7 bases at V and 3 bases at J, leaving 2 bases unmatched.

This clone was counted between two and nine times. This chain uses TRBV6-2 or TRBV6-3 with TRBJ2-7; tentative D call: TRBD2 (5 bases). CDR3 length: 15 amino acids. The germline V and J ends were trimmed by 0 bases and 1 base, with 10 bases remaining between them. CDR1 and CDR2 from the germline V gene are MNHEY and SVGEGT. The CDR3 region is CASSYSLGNSYEQYF. The CDR3 DNA sequence: TGTGCCAGCAGTTACTCCCTCGGGAATTCCTACGAGCAGTACTTC.

The V gene is TRBV5-8, the J gene TRBJ1-3; a possible D gene is TRBD1 (6 bases). The CDR3 is 15 amino acids. V lost 5 bases and J lost 0, with 12 bases in between. Germline V gene data show CDR1 as SGHTS and CDR2 as YDEGEE. The CDR3 DNA reads TGTGCCAGCAGGGAAACAGGGTACTCTGGAAACACCATATATTTT. Protein product: CASRETGYSGNTIYF. The whole variable domain, remainder taken from reference TRBV5-8 and TRBJ1-3, is EAGVTQSPTHLIKTRGQQATLRCSPISGHTSVYWYQQALGLGLQFLLWYDEGEERNRGNFPPRFSGRQFPNYSSELNVNALELEDSALYLCASRETGYSGNTIYFGEGSWLTVV.